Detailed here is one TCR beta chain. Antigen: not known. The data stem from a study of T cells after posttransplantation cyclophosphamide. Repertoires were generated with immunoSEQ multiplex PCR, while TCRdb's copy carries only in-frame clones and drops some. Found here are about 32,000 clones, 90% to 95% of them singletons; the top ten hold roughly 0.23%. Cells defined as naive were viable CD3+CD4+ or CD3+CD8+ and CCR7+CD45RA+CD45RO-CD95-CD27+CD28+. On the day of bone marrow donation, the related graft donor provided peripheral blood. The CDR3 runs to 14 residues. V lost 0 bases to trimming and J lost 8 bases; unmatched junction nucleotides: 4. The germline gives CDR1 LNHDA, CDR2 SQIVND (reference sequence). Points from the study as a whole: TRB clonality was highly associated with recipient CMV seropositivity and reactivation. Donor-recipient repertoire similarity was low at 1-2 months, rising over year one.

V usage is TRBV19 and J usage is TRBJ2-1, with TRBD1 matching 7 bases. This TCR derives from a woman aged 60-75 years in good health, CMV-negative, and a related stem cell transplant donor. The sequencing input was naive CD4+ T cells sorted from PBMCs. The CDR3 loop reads CASSIEGGRDEQFF. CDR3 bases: TGTGCCAGTAGTATAGAAGGGGGCAGGGATGAGCAGTTCTTC.